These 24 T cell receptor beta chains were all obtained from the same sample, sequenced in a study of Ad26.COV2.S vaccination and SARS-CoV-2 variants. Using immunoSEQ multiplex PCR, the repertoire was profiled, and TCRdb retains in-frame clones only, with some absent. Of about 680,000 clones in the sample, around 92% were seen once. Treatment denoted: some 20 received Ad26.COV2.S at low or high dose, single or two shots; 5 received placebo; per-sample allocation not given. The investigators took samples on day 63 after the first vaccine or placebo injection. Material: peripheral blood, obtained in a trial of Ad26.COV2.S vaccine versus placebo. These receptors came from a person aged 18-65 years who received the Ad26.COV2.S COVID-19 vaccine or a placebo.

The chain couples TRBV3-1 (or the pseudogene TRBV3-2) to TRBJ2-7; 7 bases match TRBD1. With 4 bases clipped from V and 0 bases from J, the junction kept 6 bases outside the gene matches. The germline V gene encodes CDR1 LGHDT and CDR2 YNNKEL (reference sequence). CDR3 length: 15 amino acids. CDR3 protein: CASSLERQGSYEQYF. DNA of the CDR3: TGTGCCAGCAGCCTAGAAAGACAGGGCTCCTACGAGCAGTACTTC.

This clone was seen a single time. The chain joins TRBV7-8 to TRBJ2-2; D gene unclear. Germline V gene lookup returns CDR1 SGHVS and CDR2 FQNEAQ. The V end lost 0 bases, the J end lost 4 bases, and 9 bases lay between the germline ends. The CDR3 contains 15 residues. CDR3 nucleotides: TGTGCCAGCAGCTTAGCGGCAGGCCCCACCGGGGAGCTGTTTTTT. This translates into CASSLAAGPTGELFF. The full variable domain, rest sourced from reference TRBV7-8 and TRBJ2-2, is GAGVSQSPRYKVAKRGQDVALRCDPISGHVSLFWYQQALGQGPEFLTYFQNEAQLDKSGLPSDRFFAERPEGSVSTLKIQRTQQEDSAVYLCASSLAAGPTGELFFGEGSRLTVL.

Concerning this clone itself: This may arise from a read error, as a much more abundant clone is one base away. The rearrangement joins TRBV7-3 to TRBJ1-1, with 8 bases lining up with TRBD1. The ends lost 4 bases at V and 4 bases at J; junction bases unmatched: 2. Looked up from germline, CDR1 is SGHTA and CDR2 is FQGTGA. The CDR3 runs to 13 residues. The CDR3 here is CASSWTGSTEAFF. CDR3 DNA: TGTGCCAGCAGCTGGACAGGGAGCACTGAAGCTTTCTTT.

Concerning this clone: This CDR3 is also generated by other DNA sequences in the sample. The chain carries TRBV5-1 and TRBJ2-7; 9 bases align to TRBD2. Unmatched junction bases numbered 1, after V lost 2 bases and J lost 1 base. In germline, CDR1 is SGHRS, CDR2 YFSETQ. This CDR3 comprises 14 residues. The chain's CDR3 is CASSLAGGSYEQYF. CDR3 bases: TGCGCCAGCAGCTTAGCGGGGGGTTCCTACGAGCAGTACTTC.

The CDR3 is CATSRDSGAGGETQYF. The CDR3 DNA follows: TGTGCCACCAGCAGAGATAGTGGAGCGGGAGGAGAGACCCAGTACTTC. V is TRBV15 and J is TRBJ2-5, with TRBD2 identical over 9 bases. The CDR3 runs to 16 residues. Trimming at V came to 0 bases and at J to 4 bases, leaving 6 bases not matched to a gene. Germline CDR1 reads LNHNV; CDR2 reads YYDKDF (reference sequence).

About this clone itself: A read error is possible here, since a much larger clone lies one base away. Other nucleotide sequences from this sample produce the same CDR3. The CDR3 region has the DNA TGTGCCAGCAGTGAAGAGGGAAATCAGCCCCAGCATTTT. This gives the protein CASSEEGNQPQHF. The V call is TRBV2, the J call TRBJ1-5; no clear D gene. The germline V and J ends were trimmed by 1 base and 4 bases, with 5 bases remaining between them. Germline-derived CDR1 and CDR2 are SNHLY and FYNNEI. There are 13 residues in the CDR3.

For the CDR3, the DNA is TGCGCCAGCAGCCAAGATCGGAGCGGTGAGCAGTTCTTC. This gives the protein CASSQDRSGEQFF. The rearrangement links TRBV4-3 to TRBJ2-1; D may be TRBD2 (5 bases). The CDR3 runs 13 residues. Trimming took 0 bases from V and 9 from J, leaving 9 bases between them. Germline V gene data show CDR1 as LGHNA and CDR2 as YSLEER.

The CDR3 DNA reads as TGTGCCAGCAGCGGGGGACTAGCGGTCTACAATGAGCAGTTCTTC. Its protein product is CASSGGLAVYNEQFF. This chain joins TRBV9 and TRBJ2-1, with 11 bases lining up with TRBD2. This CDR3 is built from 15 residues. Germline CDR1 is SGDLS and CDR2 is YYNGEE. V gave up 3 bases and J gave up 3 bases; unmatched junction bases: 2. Full variable domain (rest looked up from reference TRBV9 and TRBJ2-1): DSGVTQTPKHLITATGQRVTLRCSPRSGDLSVYWYQQSLDQGLQFLIQYYNGEERAKGNILERFSAQQFPDLHSELNLSSLELGDSALYFCASSGGLAVYNEQFFGPGTRLTVL.

The chain's CDR3 is CSALGEVTNEKLFF. CDR3 DNA sequence: TGCAGCGCCCTGGGGGAGGTCACTAATGAAAAACTGTTTTTT. The V call is TRBV29-1, the J call TRBJ1-4, with D perhaps matching TRBD1 (5 bases). V was clipped by 7 bases and J by 2 bases, with 14 bases between them. The CDR3 is 14 residues long. Germline values: CDR1 SQVTM, CDR2 ANQGSEA.

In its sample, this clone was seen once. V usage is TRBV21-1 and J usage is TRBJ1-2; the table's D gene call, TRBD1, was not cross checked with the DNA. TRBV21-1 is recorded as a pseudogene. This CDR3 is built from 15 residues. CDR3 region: CASSKGGQGTLGYTF. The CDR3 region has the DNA TGTGCCAGCAGCAAGGGGGGACAGGGGACTCTTGGCTACACCTTC.

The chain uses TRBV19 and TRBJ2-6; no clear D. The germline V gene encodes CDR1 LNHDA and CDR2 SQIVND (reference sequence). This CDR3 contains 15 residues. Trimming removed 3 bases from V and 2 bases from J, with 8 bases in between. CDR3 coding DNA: TGTGCCAGTAGTATTTTTGGGACTGGGGCCAACGTCCTGACTTTC. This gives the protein CASSIFGTGANVLTF.

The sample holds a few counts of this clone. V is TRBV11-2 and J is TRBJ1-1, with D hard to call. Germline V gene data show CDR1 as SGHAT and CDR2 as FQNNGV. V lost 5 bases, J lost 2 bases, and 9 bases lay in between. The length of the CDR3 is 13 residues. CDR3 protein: CASSPDTNTEAFF. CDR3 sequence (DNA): TGTGCCAGCAGCCCCGACACCAACACTGAAGCTTTCTTT.

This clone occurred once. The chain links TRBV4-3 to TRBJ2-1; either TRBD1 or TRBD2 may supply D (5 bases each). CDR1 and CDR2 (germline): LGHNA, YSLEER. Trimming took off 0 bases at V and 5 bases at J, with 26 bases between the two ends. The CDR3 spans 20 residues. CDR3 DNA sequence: TGCGCCAGCAGCCAAGATAGGGACCGGGCCCCACTTCCTCACCACAATGAGCAGTTCTTC. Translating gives CASSQDRDRAPLPHHNEQFF.

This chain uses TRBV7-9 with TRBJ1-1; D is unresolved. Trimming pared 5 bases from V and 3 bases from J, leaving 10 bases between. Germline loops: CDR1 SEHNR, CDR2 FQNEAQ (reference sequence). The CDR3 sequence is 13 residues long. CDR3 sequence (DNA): TGTGCCAGCAGCCCCCACGGGTACACTGAAGCTTTCTTT. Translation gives CASSPHGYTEAFF.

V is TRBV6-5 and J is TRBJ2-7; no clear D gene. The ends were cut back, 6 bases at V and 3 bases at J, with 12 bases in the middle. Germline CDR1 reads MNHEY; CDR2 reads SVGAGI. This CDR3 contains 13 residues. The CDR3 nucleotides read TGTGCCAGCAGCATCGCCCCGAACTACGAGCAGTACTTC. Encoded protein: CASSIAPNYEQYF.

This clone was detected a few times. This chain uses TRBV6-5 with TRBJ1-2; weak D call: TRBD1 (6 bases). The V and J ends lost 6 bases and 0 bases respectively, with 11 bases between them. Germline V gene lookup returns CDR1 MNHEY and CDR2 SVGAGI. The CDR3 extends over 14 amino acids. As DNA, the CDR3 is TGTGCCAGCAGGAGGACAGCCGCTAACTATGGCTACACCTTC. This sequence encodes CASRRTAANYGYTF.

CDR3 sequence (DNA): TGTGCCAGTAGTAGGACAGGGGGCTACGAGCAGTACTTC. Encoded protein: CASSRTGGYEQYF. The V and J genes are TRBV19 and TRBJ2-7; TRBD1 matches at 10 bases. Germline V lookup: CDR1 LNHDA, CDR2 SQIVND (reference sequence). V lost 4 bases, J lost 3 bases, and 0 bases stayed unmatched. The CDR3 covers 13 residues.

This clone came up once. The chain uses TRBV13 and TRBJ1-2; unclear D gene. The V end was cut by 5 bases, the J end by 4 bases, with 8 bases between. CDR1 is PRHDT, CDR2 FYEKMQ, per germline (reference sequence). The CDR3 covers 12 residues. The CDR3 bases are TGTGCCAGCAGCCTCGAGGTCTATGGCTACACCTTC. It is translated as CASSLEVYGYTF.

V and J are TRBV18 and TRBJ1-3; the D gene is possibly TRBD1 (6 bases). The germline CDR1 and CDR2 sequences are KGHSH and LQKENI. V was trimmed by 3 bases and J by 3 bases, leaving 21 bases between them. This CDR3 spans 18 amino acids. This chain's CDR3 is CASSPQGTGPSYGNTIYF. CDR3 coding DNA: TGTGCCAGCTCACCTCAGGGTACAGGGCCATCTTATGGAAACACCATATATTTT.

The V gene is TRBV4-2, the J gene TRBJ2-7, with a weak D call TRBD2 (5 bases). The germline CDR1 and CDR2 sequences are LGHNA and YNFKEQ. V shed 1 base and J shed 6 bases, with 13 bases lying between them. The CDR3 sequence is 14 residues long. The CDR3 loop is CASSQVGGRIEQYF. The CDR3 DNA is TGTGCCAGCAGCCAAGTCGGAGGCAGGATCGAGCAGTACTTC.

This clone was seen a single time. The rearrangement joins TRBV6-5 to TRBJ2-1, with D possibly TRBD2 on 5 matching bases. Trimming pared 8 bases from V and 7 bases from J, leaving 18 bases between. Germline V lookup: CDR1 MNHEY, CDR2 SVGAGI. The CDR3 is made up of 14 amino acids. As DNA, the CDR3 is TGTGCCAGCGGGCTCCGGGTCCCGGGGAATGAGCAGTTCTTC. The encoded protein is CASGLRVPGNEQFF.

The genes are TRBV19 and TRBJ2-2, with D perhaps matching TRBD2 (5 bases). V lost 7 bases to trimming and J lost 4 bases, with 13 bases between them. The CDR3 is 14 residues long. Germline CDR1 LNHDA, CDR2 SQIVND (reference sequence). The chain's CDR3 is CASKADFGTGELFF. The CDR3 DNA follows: TGTGCCAGTAAGGCGGACTTCGGCACCGGGGAGCTGTTTTTT.

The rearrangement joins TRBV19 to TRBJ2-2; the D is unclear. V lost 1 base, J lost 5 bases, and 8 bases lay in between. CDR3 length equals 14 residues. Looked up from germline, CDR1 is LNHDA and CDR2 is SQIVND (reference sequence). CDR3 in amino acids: CASSIVRETGELFF. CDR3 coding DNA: TGTGCCAGTAGTATAGTTAGGGAAACCGGGGAGCTGTTTTTT.

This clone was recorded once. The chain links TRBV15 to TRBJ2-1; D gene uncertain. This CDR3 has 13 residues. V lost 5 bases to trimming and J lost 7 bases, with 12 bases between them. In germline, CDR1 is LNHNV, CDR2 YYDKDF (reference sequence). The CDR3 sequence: CATSLLDGNEQFF. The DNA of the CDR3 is TGTGCCACCAGCCTCCTGGACGGTAATGAGCAGTTCTTC.